This T cell receptor beta chain was identified during a study of shared clonotypes between healthy human individuals. TCRdb's copy holds only in-frame clones and misses some; the assay was immunoSEQ multiplex PCR. The table shows 2 million to 2.5 million clones, with just over 90% occurring only once. Sequencing was carried out using naive CD4+ T cells from PBMCs. Regarding subset: CD45RA+ positively selected. This clonotype originated in a man between 18 and 29 years old in good health. Some clones in this sample may be carry-over from other donors' samples.

The CDR3 is CASSLALQGSYEQYF. In DNA, the CDR3 is TGCGCCAGCAGCTTGGCCCTACAGGGCTCCTACGAGCAGTACTTC. The chain has TRBV5-1 and TRBJ2-7; a weak D match, TRBD1 (6 bases). CDR1 and CDR2 from the germline V gene are SGHRS and YFSETQ. The CDR3 runs to 15 residues. V shed 0 bases and J shed 0 bases, with 10 bases lying between them.